This T cell receptor (beta chain) was identified in a study of blood T cell repertoires in COVID-19. As for the study in general: Sites across the United States, Italy and Spain contributed samples from acute and convalescent COVID-19. PBMCs, B-cell-depleted T cells, or T cells provided the cDNA or gDNA that made up the material.

Authors' data handling: Reference gene primer amplification gave estimated nucleated cell counts. Libraries were prepared by immunoSEQ multiplex PCR; TCRdb keeps only in-frame clonotypes and omits some of them. The V and J calls and clone size are taken from that table; D and trimming were inferred from the DNA. Of under 300,000 clones detected, around four fifths appear once; the ten largest clones hold over 4.5%. This CDR3 has 12 amino acids. Germline V gives CDR1 MNHEY, CDR2 SVGAGI. Sequenced material: peripheral blood. This receptor was taken from a man in his 60s who had recovered from COVID-19. The J gene is TRBJ1-2, the V gene TRBV6-5, with D possibly matching TRBD1 (6 bases). DNA of the CDR3: TGTGCAGGGGGGGAGGGGAGCTATGGCTACACCTTC. It encodes CAGGEGSYGYTF.